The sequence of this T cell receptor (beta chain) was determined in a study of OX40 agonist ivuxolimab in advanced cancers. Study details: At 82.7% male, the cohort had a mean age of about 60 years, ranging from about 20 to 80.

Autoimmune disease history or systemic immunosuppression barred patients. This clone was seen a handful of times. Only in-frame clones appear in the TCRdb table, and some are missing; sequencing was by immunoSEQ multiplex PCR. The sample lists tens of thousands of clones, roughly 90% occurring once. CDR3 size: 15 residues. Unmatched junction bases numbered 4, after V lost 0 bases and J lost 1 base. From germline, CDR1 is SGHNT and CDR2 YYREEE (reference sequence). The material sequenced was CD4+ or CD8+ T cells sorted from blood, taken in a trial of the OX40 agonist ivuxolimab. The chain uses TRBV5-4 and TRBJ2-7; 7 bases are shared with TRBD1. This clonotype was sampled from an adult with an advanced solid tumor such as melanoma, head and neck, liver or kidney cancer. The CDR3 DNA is TGTGCCAGCAGCTTGGGGACAGGCCAGTCCTACGAGCAGTACTTC. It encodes CASSLGTGQSYEQYF.